One and the same sample provided the 14 T cell receptor beta chains below, sequenced in a study of identical twins. MiXCR, applied by TCRdb to the 5' RACE reads, yields one record per CDR3 protein. The repertoire holds about 330,000 distinct CDR3 sequences, with roughly an eighth as singletons. These data were likewise used in another study, on yellow fever vaccine responses in identical twins.

The sample comprised CD8+ T cells sorted from blood. These TCRs come from a woman aged 18-35 years in good health.

This clonotype showed up just a few times. The chain carries TRBV7-8 and TRBJ2-7, with D hard to call. Trimming cost V 4 bases and J 5 bases, with 15 bases left between them. Germline V CDR1 and CDR2: SGHVS, FQNEAQ. This CDR3 comprises 14 residues. The CDR3 region is CASSSRGPADEQYV. CDR3 DNA sequence: TGTGCCAGCAGCTCCCGAGGCCCTGCGGACGAGCAGTACGTC.

In its sample, this clonotype was seen a few times. CDR3 region: CASSLVALLDEQFF. CDR3 DNA: TGCGCCAGCAGCTTGGTAGCACTGCTAGATGAGCAGTTCTTC. The J gene is TRBJ2-1, the V gene TRBV5-1; D remains unclear. V lost 0 bases and J lost 8, with 12 bases in between. The CDR3 has 14 residues. Germline V gene sequence: CDR1 SGHRS, CDR2 YFSETQ.

CDR3 sequence: CSAREDTEAFF. CDR3 sequence (DNA): TGCAGTGCTAGAGAGGACACTGAAGCTTTCTTT. This rearrangement joins TRBV20-1 to TRBJ1-1; D gene unclear. The ends were cut back, 0 bases at V and 3 bases at J, with 2 bases in the middle. The CDR3 loop spans 11 amino acids. The germline V gene encodes CDR1 DFQATT and CDR2 SNEGSKA (reference sequence).

This clonotype was seen ten or more times. J is TRBJ1-4 and V is TRBV6-1, with D tentatively TRBD1 (5 bases). Trimming removed 2 bases from V and 14 bases from J, with 12 bases in between. Germline CDR1 reads MNHNS; CDR2 reads SASEGT. The CDR3 has 12 residues. The CDR3 reads CASSELMDILFF. CDR3 DNA: TGTGCCAGCAGTGAACTGATGGACATCCTGTTTTTT.

The chain has TRBV11-2 and TRBJ2-1, with TRBD2 identical over 13 bases. Germline lookup yields CDR1 SGHAT and CDR2 FQNNGV. V was clipped by 4 bases and J by 4 bases; unmatched bases: 10. The CDR3 runs to 18 residues. For the CDR3, the DNA is TGTGCCAGCAGCTCCGACCTACTAGCGGGGGGGCGGTACAATGAGCAGTTCTTC. Protein sequence: CASSSDLLAGGRYNEQFF.

A note on this clonotype: A junction end diverges from the germline sequence, so it may reflect a read error. The chain couples TRBV2 to TRBJ2-3; 11 bases line up with TRBD1. Germline V gene data show CDR1 as SNHLY and CDR2 as FYNNEI. The CDR3 extends over 18 amino acids. The CDR3 region has the DNA TGTGCCAGCAACCCAGGCGGGACAGGGGGTTCTAGCACAGATATGCAGTATTTT. Amino acids: CASNPGGTGGSSTDMQYF.

This chain links TRBV20-1 with TRBJ2-1, with D tentatively TRBD2 (7 bases). V shed 3 bases and J shed 6 bases, with 21 bases lying between them. The CDR3 covers 16 residues. CDR1 is DFQATT and CDR2 is SNEGSKA in the germline V gene (reference sequence). CDR3 in amino acids: CSASRGATTIGNEQFF. CDR3 bases: TGCAGTGCTAGCCGGGGGGCGACTACCATCGGCAATGAGCAGTTCTTC.

The sample holds a few counts of this clonotype. The chain recombines TRBV28 with TRBJ2-6; D gene unclear. Per germline, CDR1 MDHEN and CDR2 SYDVKM. The CDR3 consists of 15 residues. V was shortened by 5 bases and J by 0 bases, with 8 bases between the two germline ends. CDR3 region: CASSPDISGANVLTF. CDR3 DNA sequence: TGTGCCAGCAGTCCTGACATCTCTGGGGCCAACGTCCTGACTTTC.

This clonotype was counted between two and nine times. The V gene is TRBV28, the J gene TRBJ2-5; D is unclear. This CDR3 is built from 12 residues. CDR1 MDHEN and CDR2 SYDVKM come from the germline V gene. V was trimmed by 6 bases and J by 1 base, leaving 6 bases between them. CDR3 loop: CASSWVQETQYF. As DNA, the CDR3 is TGTGCCAGCAGCTGGGTCCAAGAGACCCAGTACTTC.

This clonotype was picked up a small number of times. The gene calls are TRBV28 and TRBJ1-2; 8 nucleotides match TRBD1. V gave up 0 bases and J gave up 6 bases; unmatched junction bases: 15. CDR3 length equals 18 residues. Looked up from germline, CDR1 is MDHEN and CDR2 is SYDVKM. The CDR3 coding sequence is TGTGCCAGCAGTTTATGGGACAGGGCGTCTGATGGTGAGAATGGCTACACCTTC. It codes for CASSLWDRASDGENGYTF.

V usage is TRBV11-1 and J usage is TRBJ2-1, with 9 bases fitting TRBD2. The ends lost 5 bases at V and 5 bases at J; junction bases unmatched: 16. The CDR3 has 18 amino acids. The V gene's germline CDR1 is SGHAT and CDR2 FQDESV (reference sequence). CDR3 amino acids: CASSLMRLAAHLNNEQFF. Here the CDR3 DNA reads TGTGCCAGCAGCCTCATGCGACTAGCGGCCCACTTGAACAATGAGCAGTTCTTC.

This clonotype has more than one count but fewer than ten. The chain has TRBV13 and TRBJ2-3, with TRBD1 matching over 7 bases. Trimming at V came to 6 bases and at J to 0 bases, leaving 3 bases not matched to a gene. The CDR3 has 14 residues. Germline V lookup: CDR1 PRHDT, CDR2 FYEKMQ (reference sequence). CDR3 coding DNA: TGTGCCAGCAGGCCCAGGGGGAGCACAGATACGCAGTATTTT. This sequence encodes CASRPRGSTDTQYF.

The rearrangement links TRBV20-1 to TRBJ1-1, with D possibly matching TRBD1 (5 bases). Trimming cost V 6 bases and J 7 bases, with 18 bases left between them. Per germline, CDR1 DFQATT and CDR2 SNEGSKA (reference sequence). The CDR3 length is 13 residues. The CDR3 sequence is CSAGSGRDFEAFF. CDR3 DNA: TGCAGTGCCGGGAGCGGGAGGGACTTTGAAGCTTTCTTT.

The table lists this clonotype with a few counts. J is TRBJ2-5 and V is TRBV6-1; 7 nucleotides align to TRBD2. Germline assignment: CDR1 MNHNS and CDR2 SASEGT. V lost 10 bases to trimming and J lost 1 base; unmatched junction nucleotides: 12. There are 15 residues in the CDR3. DNA of the CDR3: TGTGCCACCCGAGGGAGCGGGGTGATCCAAGAGACCCAGTACTTC. Protein: CATRGSGVIQETQYF.